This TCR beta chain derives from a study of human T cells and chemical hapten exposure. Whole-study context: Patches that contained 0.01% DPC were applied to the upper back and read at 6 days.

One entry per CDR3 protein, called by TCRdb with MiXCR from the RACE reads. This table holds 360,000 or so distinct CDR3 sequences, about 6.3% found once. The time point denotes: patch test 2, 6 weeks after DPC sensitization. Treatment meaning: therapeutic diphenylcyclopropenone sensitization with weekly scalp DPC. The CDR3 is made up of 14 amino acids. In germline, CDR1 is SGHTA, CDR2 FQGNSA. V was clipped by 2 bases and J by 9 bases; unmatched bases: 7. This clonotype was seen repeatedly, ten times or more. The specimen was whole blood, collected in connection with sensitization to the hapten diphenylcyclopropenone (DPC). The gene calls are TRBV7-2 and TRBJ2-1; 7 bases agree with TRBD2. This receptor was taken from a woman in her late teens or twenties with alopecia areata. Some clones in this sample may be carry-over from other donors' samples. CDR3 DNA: TGTGCCAGCAGCTTAAACTCCAGGGAGGGTGAGCAGTTCTTC. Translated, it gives CASSLNSREGEQFF.